The 7 T cell receptor beta chains below all came from one sample that was sequenced in a study of blood T cells in healthy people across ages. Through a sample-barcoded 5' primer and a J-beta primer mix, a second PCR was run for about 6 to 11 cycles. TCRdb independently ran MiXCR on the 5' RACE reads; one entry per CDR3 protein. The sample lists fewer than 900,000 distinct CDR3 sequences; roughly 41% were seen once. Sequencing was done on a sample of blood. The receptors here all came from a woman aged 60-70 years in good health.

The V call is TRBV10-3, the J call TRBJ2-3; TRBD2 aligns across 8 bases. The CDR3 runs 13 residues. Germline loops: CDR1 ENHRY, CDR2 SYGVKD. V dropped 9 bases and J dropped 2; count of bases not matched to a gene: 4. The CDR3 DNA reads as TGTGCCATACTAGCGGAGTACACAGATACGCAGTATTTT. Translation gives CAILAEYTDTQYF.

There are many counts of this clonotype. The CDR3 DNA follows: TGTGCCAGCAGTTCCGGACAGGACGCCTTTCTTGCCAAAAACATTCAGTACTTC. This gives the protein CASSSGQDAFLAKNIQYF. The V and J genes are TRBV27 and TRBJ2-4; TRBD1 matches 7 bases. The CDR3 has 18 amino acids. Trimming at V came to 4 bases and at J to 1 base, leaving 13 bases not matched to a gene. Looked up from germline, CDR1 is MNHEY and CDR2 is SMNVEV (reference sequence).

The V call is TRBV3-1, the J call TRBJ1-1; 9 bases are shared with TRBD1. The CDR3 length is 14 residues. J gave up 3 bases and V 4 bases, and 3 bases lay outside the gene matches. The germline V gene encodes CDR1 LGHDT and CDR2 YNNKEL (reference sequence). CDR3 amino acids: CASSRDRGDTEAFF. CDR3 bases: TGTGCCAGCAGCCGCGACAGGGGGGACACTGAAGCTTTCTTT.

V usage is TRBV4-2 and J usage is TRBJ2-1; 11 nucleotides agree with TRBD2. Germline CDR1 is LGHNA and CDR2 is YNFKEQ. After removal of 0 bases from V and 4 bases from J, the junction contained 8 bases not matched to a gene. The CDR3 extends over 18 amino acids. CDR3 nucleotide sequence: TGTGCCAGCAGCCAAGACTCTCTAGCGGGGGGCACGTACAATGAGCAGTTCTTC. The encoded protein is CASSQDSLAGGTYNEQFF.

The chain employs TRBV30 and TRBJ1-2; TRBD1 matches 7 bases. The CDR3 runs 15 residues. Germline loops: CDR1 GTSNPN, CDR2 SVGIG (reference sequence). The J segment lost 0 bases and the V segment lost 4 bases, leaving 8 bases of the junction unmatched. CDR3 sequence (DNA): TGTGCCTGGATTACCAGGGGGTCAGCTAACTATGGCTACACCTTC. This gives the protein CAWITRGSANYGYTF.

The gene calls are TRBV24-1 and TRBJ1-1; D unclear. This CDR3 contains 16 residues. CDR1 is KGHDR and CDR2 is SFDVKD in the germline V gene. The V end was cut by 3 bases, the J end by 5 bases, with 18 bases between. CDR3 nucleotides: TGTGCCACCAGTGATCGGGCGGAGGAGGGATATACTGAAGCTTTCTTT. Translation: CATSDRAEEGYTEAFF.

This clonotype was found a few times. The DNA for the CDR3 is TGTGCCAGCAGTGTACGGGGAATTGGGACTGAAGCTTTCTTT. It yields the protein CASSVRGIGTEAFF. V is TRBV12-3 or TRBV12-4 and J is TRBJ1-1; no firm D call. The CDR3 is 14 residues long. V was trimmed by 5 bases and J by 5 bases, leaving 15 bases between them.